This TCR beta chain is drawn from a study of cytomegalovirus exposure and HLA in healthy donors. Notes on the study in general: TRBV6-2, TRBV6-3 and other indistinguishable V segments were excluded. Reports state that TCR beta sequences accurately predicted most subjects' HLA-A and HLA-B alleles. An ancestry cluster, one associated with Asian ancestry, reportedly showed fewer N-insertions than the approximately 670-donor mean in a later analysis.

PCR was performed using 60 Vbeta and 13 Jbeta primers. Libraries were prepared by immunoSEQ multiplex PCR; TCRdb keeps only in-frame clonotypes and omits some of them. The sample has about 180,000 clones, about 80% seen once. A word on this clone: Its antigen remains unknown.

In germline, CDR1 is GTSNPN, CDR2 SVGIG (reference sequence). This CDR3 has 17 residues. V was clipped by 1 base and J by 8 bases, with 23 bases between them. Sequenced: PBMCs. The rearrangement links TRBV30 to TRBJ1-4; D is possibly TRBD1 (5 bases). The clonotype was recovered from a woman between 25 and 40 years old in good health and CMV-seronegative. DNA for the CDR3: TGTGCCTGGAGTGGTATTCCACCCGGGGGGGAATACGAAAAACTGTTTTTT. As protein: CAWSGIPPGGEYEKLFF.